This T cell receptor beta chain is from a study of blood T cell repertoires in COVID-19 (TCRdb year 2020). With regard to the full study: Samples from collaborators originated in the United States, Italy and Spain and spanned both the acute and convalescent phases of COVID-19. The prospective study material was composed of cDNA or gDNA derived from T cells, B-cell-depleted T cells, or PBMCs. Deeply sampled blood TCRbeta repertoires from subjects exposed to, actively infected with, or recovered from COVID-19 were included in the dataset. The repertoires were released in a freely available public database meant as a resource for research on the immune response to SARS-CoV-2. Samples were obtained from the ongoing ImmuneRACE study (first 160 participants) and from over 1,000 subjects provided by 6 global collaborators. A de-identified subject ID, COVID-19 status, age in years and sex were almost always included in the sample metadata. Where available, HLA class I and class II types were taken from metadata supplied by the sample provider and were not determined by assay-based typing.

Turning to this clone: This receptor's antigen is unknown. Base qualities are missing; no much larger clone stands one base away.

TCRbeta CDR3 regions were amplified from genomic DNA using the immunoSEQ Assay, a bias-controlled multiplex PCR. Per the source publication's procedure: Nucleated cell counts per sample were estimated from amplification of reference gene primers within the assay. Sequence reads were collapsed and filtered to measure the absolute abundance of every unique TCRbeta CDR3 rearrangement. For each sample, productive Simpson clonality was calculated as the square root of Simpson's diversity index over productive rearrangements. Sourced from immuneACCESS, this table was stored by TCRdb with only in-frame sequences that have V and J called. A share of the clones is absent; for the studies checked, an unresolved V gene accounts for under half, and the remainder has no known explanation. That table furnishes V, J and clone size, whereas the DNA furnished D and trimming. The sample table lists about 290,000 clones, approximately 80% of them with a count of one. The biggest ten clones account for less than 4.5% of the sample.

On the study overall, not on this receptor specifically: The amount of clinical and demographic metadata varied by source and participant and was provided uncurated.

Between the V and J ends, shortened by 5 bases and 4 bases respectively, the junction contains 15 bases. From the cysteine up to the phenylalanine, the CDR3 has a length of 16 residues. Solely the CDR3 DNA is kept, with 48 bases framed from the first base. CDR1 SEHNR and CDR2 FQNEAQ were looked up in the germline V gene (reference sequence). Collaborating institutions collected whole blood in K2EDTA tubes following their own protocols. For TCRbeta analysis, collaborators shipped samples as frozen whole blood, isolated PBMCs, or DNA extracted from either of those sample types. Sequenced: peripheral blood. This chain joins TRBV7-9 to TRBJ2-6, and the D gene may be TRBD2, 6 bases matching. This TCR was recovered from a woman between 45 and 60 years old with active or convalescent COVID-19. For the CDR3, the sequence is CASSARLALGANVLTF. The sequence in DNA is TGTGCCAGCAGCGCCCGTCTAGCGCTCGGGGCCAACGTCCTGACTTTC.